This T cell receptor (beta chain) was obtained from a study of OX40 agonist ivuxolimab in advanced cancers. General notes on the study: The costimulatory receptor OX40 (CD134) was targeted by ivuxolimab, a fully human IgG2 agonistic monoclonal antibody. Of the approximately 53 patients in dose escalation, 19 had hepatocellular carcinoma, roughly 15 had melanoma, 9 had renal cell carcinoma and 9 had head and neck cancer. Partial responses occurred in three dose-escalation patients: two with cutaneous melanoma and one with hepatocellular carcinoma. The point of sequencing TCRbeta in the periphery was to test whether ivuxolimab changed TCR sequence diversity and drove clonal T-cell expansion. In the dose-escalation cohort, 65% to 90% of patients were male, and the mean age was roughly 60 years, with a range of roughly 20 to 85. The paper covers the monotherapy dose-escalation part of the phase I ivuxolimab trial, which included N ≈ 57 patients. Intravenous ivuxolimab was administered to patients every 2 weeks at six dose levels: 0.01, 0.1, 0.3, 1.5, 3 and 10 mg/kg. Patients were allowed to have had prior anti-PD-1, anti-PD-L1 or anti-CTLA-4 therapy, and approximately 40% of the dose-escalation patients had been treated with checkpoint inhibitors. The research as a whole found: Antigen specificity was not determined for the clonally expanded peripheral T cells. Low levels of normalized T-cell clonal expansion were also shown by some nonresponding patients. After ivuxolimab, expanded clones were on average more numerous among CD8+ T cells than among CD4+ T cells. Clonal expansion of both CD4+ and CD8+ blood T cells was observed from baseline to week 6 at doses 0.1 to 3.0 mg/kg. In the 0.1-3.0 mg/kg groups, partial responders were among the patients with the lowest normalized peripheral clonal expansion, particularly in CD8+ T cells.

Patients with autoimmune disease history or receiving systemic immunosuppression were excluded from the trial. Peripheral blood for TCR sequencing was collected from all dose cohorts at baseline, on cycle 4 day 1, and on cycle 7 day 1. Samples came from an open-label, multicenter, first-in-human phase I dose-escalation trial of ivuxolimab. Adults with locally advanced or metastatic head and neck squamous cell, hepatocellular, melanoma or renal cell carcinoma were enrolled in the trial. Before TCR sequencing, CD4+ T cells and CD8+ T cells from peripheral blood were sorted into separate populations. Genomic DNA was extracted from sorted cells for sequencing of the TCRbeta CDR3 region. The immunoSEQ Assay was used to sequence the TCRbeta CDR3 regions. TCRdb retrieved this table from immuneACCESS and kept in-frame rearrangements only. Not all clones are present; in checked studies, unresolved V genes account for under half, and no reason is known for the remainder. This sample comprises approximately 44,000 clones, approximately 90% of them detected only once. Of the sample, 13% to 15% is held by the ten largest clones.

As concerns this clone: The target of this receptor is not known. No quality values exist for individual bases; no much larger clone is one base distant.

Sequencing used CD4+ or CD8+ T cells sorted from blood, obtained in a trial of the OX40 agonist ivuxolimab. This TCR was sampled from an adult with an advanced solid tumor such as melanoma, head and neck, liver or kidney cancer.

The DNA sequence follows: TGTGCCAGCAGTTCCTTGTCTGGGGGTGGCACTGAAGCTTTCTTT. This gives the protein CASSSLSGGGTEAFF. The chain joins TRBV6-6 to TRBJ1-1; the best D guess is TRBD1, with 5 bases matching. Trimming takes 4 bases from V and 4 bases from J, and the germline ends sit 16 bases apart. Taken from cysteine to phenylalanine, the CDR3 has 15 residues. CDR3 DNA only is kept here, 45 bases in frame from base 1. In the germline V gene (reference sequence), CDR1 corresponds to MNHNY and CDR2 to SVGAGI.